Sequencing of this TCR beta chain was carried out in a study of blood T cell repertoires in COVID-19. Overall study context: Some COVID-19 samples were acute and others convalescent; all came from the United States, Italy and Spain. T cells, B-cell-depleted T cells, or PBMCs supplied cDNA or gDNA.

CDR1 and CDR2 (germline): MNHEY, SVGEGT. The CDR3 totals 18 residues. Losses at the gene ends were 2 bases for V and 0 bases for J; bases not matched to a gene: 5. As originally analysed: The assay estimated nucleated cells by amplifying reference gene primers. Libraries were prepared by immunoSEQ multiplex PCR; TCRdb keeps only in-frame clonotypes and omits some of them. V and J calls plus clone size are reproduced from that table; the DNA served to infer D and trimming. The top ten hold about 3.5% of the sample, which has about 160,000 clones, around 85% seen once. Sequenced sample: peripheral blood. This rearrangement joins TRBV6-2 or TRBV6-3 to TRBJ2-2, with 11 bases identical to TRBD2. The clonotype originates from a man between 65 and 79 years old with acute or convalescent COVID-19. The CDR3 is CASSYPTSGIANTGELFF. As DNA, the CDR3 is TGTGCCAGCAGTTACCCGACTAGCGGGATCGCGAACACCGGGGAGCTGTTTTTT.